This T cell receptor (beta chain) came from a study of T cell responses to AZD1222 COVID-19 vaccine. TCRdb keeps only in-frame clones here, not all; method: immunoSEQ multiplex PCR. The table includes around 84,000 clones, 80% to 90% detected once. V was shortened by 5 bases and J by 2 bases, with 16 bases between the two germline ends. CDR3 size: 16 residues. Germline V gene lookup returns CDR1 MDHEN and CDR2 SYDVKM. J is TRBJ1-5 and V is TRBV28, with TRBD1 as a possible D gene (6 bases). The sequence came from an adult who received the AZD1222 COVID-19 vaccine. Sequenced here: peripheral blood, sampled 28 days after the second AZD1222 dose. CDR3 region: CASSPPTRQGNQPQHF. The CDR3, as DNA: TGTGCCAGCAGTCCGCCTACCCGACAGGGCAATCAGCCCCAGCATTTT.